Listed here is a single T cell receptor (beta chain). Its specificity is unknown. Libraries were prepared by immunoSEQ multiplex PCR; TCRdb keeps only in-frame clonotypes and omits some of them. Seen here are roughly 90,000 clones, 85% observed once, and the top ten hold around 4%. These data are taken from a study of identifying expanded T cells in peripheral blood. Findings and limits, study-wide: Differentially abundant clones: around 1.2 between replicates, just under 17 at around 2 weeks, 19 to 20 at four.

Germline V lookup: CDR1 MNHNS, CDR2 SASEGT. The length of the CDR3 is 15 residues. V was pared by 3 bases and J by 5 bases, with 8 bases of the junction left unmatched. This clonotype was sampled from a person between 18 and 75 years old in good health. The chain links TRBV6-1 to TRBJ2-3; 7 bases line up with TRBD2. Input material: blood. This CDR3 is CASSDWGGFIDTQYF. The CDR3 region has the DNA TGTGCCAGCAGTGATTGGGGGGGATTCATAGATACGCAGTATTTT.